The 24 T cell receptor beta chains given below trace back to one sample, sequenced in a study of blood T cell repertoires in COVID-19. Using immunoSEQ multiplex PCR, the repertoire was profiled, and TCRdb retains in-frame clones only, with some absent. The repertoire includes about 140,000 clones, approximately 90% of them detected once, and about 5% sits in the top ten. The source material was peripheral blood. Receptor source: a human donor in a cohort sampled during active COVID-19.

This chain links TRBV30 with TRBJ1-2; 12 bases are shared with TRBD1. The ends lost 4 bases at V and 5 bases at J; junction bases unmatched: 11. Germline CDR1 GTSNPN, CDR2 SVGIG (reference sequence). The CDR3 runs to 16 residues. CDR3 nucleotide sequence: TGTGCCTGGACTCACCCGGGACAGGGGGCGCGGTATGGCTACACCTTC. Residues: CAWTHPGQGARYGYTF.

The chain employs TRBV4-1 and TRBJ2-1; 11 positions match TRBD2. Looked up from germline, CDR1 is MGHRA and CDR2 is YSYEKL. This CDR3 spans 18 amino acids. Trimming cost V 0 bases and J 0 bases; bases outside gene matches: 4. The CDR3 spells CASSQDLGLAASYNEQFF. For the CDR3, the DNA is TGCGCCAGCAGCCAAGATCTGGGACTAGCGGCCTCCTACAATGAGCAGTTCTTC.

The chain recombines TRBV18 with TRBJ2-7, with 9 bases matching TRBD2. Germline loops: CDR1 KGHSH, CDR2 LQKENI. Trimming took 1 base from V and 0 from J; bases not matched to a gene: 1. This CDR3 comprises 15 residues. CDR3 nucleotides: TGTGCCAGCTCACCACTTAGCGGGGGCTCCTACGAGCAGTACTTC. The encoded protein is CASSPLSGGSYEQYF.

V usage is TRBV6-1 and J usage is TRBJ1-2; perhaps TRBD1 as D (5 bases). The CDR3 has 14 residues. V was cut by 2 bases and J by 6 bases, with 13 bases left in between. Germline V gives CDR1 MNHNS, CDR2 SASEGT. The CDR3 DNA is TGTGCCAGCAGTGAACTTCGGGGGTCGGATGGCTACACCTTC. The encoded protein is CASSELRGSDGYTF.

The V gene is TRBV6-2 or TRBV6-3, the J gene TRBJ2-7, with unresolved D. Trimming took 2 bases from V and 5 from J, leaving 16 bases between them. Germline V gene lookup returns CDR1 MNHEY and CDR2 SVGEGT. The CDR3 covers 15 residues. CDR3 DNA sequence: TGTGCCAGCAGTTACGGGTCGGGTTATCGGAACGAGCAGTACTTC. It yields the protein CASSYGSGYRNEQYF.

The gene calls are TRBV28 and TRBJ1-3; D is unclear. Germline CDR1 is MDHEN and CDR2 is SYDVKM. The CDR3 is made up of 15 amino acids. The ends were cut back, 5 bases at V and 4 bases at J, with 15 bases in the middle. The CDR3 is CASSPPVSSGNTIYF. CDR3 coding DNA: TGTGCCAGCAGTCCCCCCGTATCCTCGGGAAACACCATATATTTT.

V and J are TRBV10-3 and TRBJ1-3, with D possibly TRBD1 on 5 matching bases. Trimming shortened V by 3 bases and J by 3 bases, and 15 bases separated the two germline ends. The CDR3 sequence is 16 residues long. CDR1 and CDR2 (germline): ENHRY, SYGVKD. This chain's CDR3 is CAISDPGVTGGNTIYF. In DNA form, the CDR3 reads TGTGCCATCAGTGATCCGGGGGTTACTGGTGGAAACACCATATATTTT.

This chain connects TRBV28 to TRBJ1-6; D is unclear. This CDR3 is built from 14 residues. Trimming removed 3 bases at V and 7 bases at J, with 10 bases between. Germline CDR1 and CDR2: MDHEN and SYDVKM. The CDR3 nucleotides read TGTGCCAGCAGTTTGGCACACTACAATTCACCCCTCCACTTT. As protein: CASSLAHYNSPLHF.

This sequence joins TRBV18 and TRBJ2-7; D is uncertain. Per germline, CDR1 KGHSH and CDR2 LQKENI. The V gene lost 2 bases and the J gene lost 2 bases, with 7 bases spanning the gap. The CDR3 consists of 13 residues. The CDR3 reads CASSPLAAYEQYF. CDR3 coding DNA: TGTGCCAGCTCACCATTGGCAGCCTACGAGCAGTACTTC.

This clone was counted between two and nine times. The chain links TRBV11-2 to TRBJ2-7; TRBD1 might be the D (5 bases). CDR1 SGHAT and CDR2 FQNNGV come from the germline V gene. The CDR3 is 12 amino acids. Trimming stripped 3 bases from V and 6 bases from J, with 9 bases between. Here the CDR3 DNA reads TGTGCCAGCAGCTTCAGGGTGTCCGAGCAGTACTTC. It specifies CASSFRVSEQYF.

This chain uses TRBV5-4 with TRBJ2-3; D is unresolved. V gave up 4 bases and J gave up 2 bases, with 8 bases separating them. This CDR3 is built from 13 residues. CDR1 SGHNT and CDR2 YYREEE come from the germline V gene (reference sequence). The CDR3 DNA reads TGTGCCAGCAGCGCGGAGAACACAGATACGCAGTATTTT. This translates into CASSAENTDTQYF.

The genes are TRBV28 and TRBJ1-1, with TRBD1 identical over 8 bases. CDR1 is MDHEN and CDR2 is SYDVKM in the germline V gene. Unmatched junction bases numbered 8, after V lost 3 bases and J lost 11 bases. The CDR3 runs to 13 residues. The CDR3 reads CASSFIQGGKAFF. The CDR3 coding sequence is TGTGCCAGCAGTTTCATACAGGGGGGAAAGGCTTTCTTT.

This clone showed up many times. The gene calls are TRBV6-5 and TRBJ2-3, with 8 positions matching TRBD1. Germline V gene lookup returns CDR1 MNHEY and CDR2 SVGAGI. With 2 bases clipped from V and 1 base from J, the junction kept 5 bases outside the gene matches. This CDR3 has 16 residues. The DNA of the CDR3 is TGTGCCAGCAGTTACCCACCGGGACAGGGCACAGATACGCAGTATTTT. This sequence encodes CASSYPPGQGTDTQYF.

The chain joins TRBV7-6 to TRBJ2-2; 7 bases line up with TRBD2. CDR1 is SGHVS and CDR2 is FNYEAQ in the germline V gene. This CDR3 is built from 13 residues. J lost 7 bases, V lost 6 bases, and 5 bases had no gene match. The CDR3 nucleotides are TGTGCCAGCAGACCCACGGGGGGCGGGGAGCTGTTTTTT. Protein product: CASRPTGGGELFF.

This chain joins TRBV4-3 and TRBJ1-1; D is unresolved. V was pared by 3 bases and J by 7 bases, with 12 bases between. This CDR3 contains 13 residues. From germline, CDR1 is LGHNA and CDR2 YSLEER. This CDR3 reads CASSQTIYNEAFF. In nucleotides, the CDR3 is TGCGCCAGCAGCCAGACAATTTACAATGAAGCTTTCTTT.

V is TRBV25-1 and J is TRBJ2-7, with TRBD2 identical over 7 bases. There are 15 residues in the CDR3. The germline V gene encodes CDR1 MGHDK and CDR2 SYGVNS. Trimming removed 1 base from V and 5 bases from J; junction bases left unmatched: 8. Here the CDR3 reads CASSESVGGWDEQYF. CDR3 DNA sequence: TGTGCCAGCAGTGAATCAGTCGGGGGGTGGGACGAGCAGTACTTC.

This sequence joins TRBV11-3 and TRBJ1-1; possibly TRBD1 for D (5 bases). Per the germline V gene, CDR1 is SGHNT and CDR2 is YENEEA. This CDR3 has 15 amino acids. V dropped 4 bases and J dropped 2 bases, with 14 bases sitting between them. As DNA, the CDR3 is TGTGCCAGCAGCTCCTGGAGGGGCAATAACACTGAAGCTTTCTTT. Its translation: CASSSWRGNNTEAFF. Based on the CDR3 plus reference TRBV11-3 and TRBJ1-1, the full variable domain is EAGVVQSPRYKIIEKKQPVAFWCNPISGHNTLYWYLQNLGQGPELLIRYENEEAVDDSQLPKDRFSAERLKGVDSTLKIQPAELGDSAVYLCASSSWRGNNTEAFFGQGTRLTVV.

The CDR3 sequence: CASSYSRDTPYEQYF. In DNA, the CDR3 is TGTGCCAGCAGTTACTCCCGGGACACCCCCTACGAGCAGTACTTC. The rearrangement joins TRBV6-6 to TRBJ2-7; D is possibly TRBD1 (6 bases). Germline CDR1 and CDR2: MNHNY and SVGAGI (reference sequence). The germline V and J ends were trimmed by 0 bases and 2 bases, with 11 bases remaining between them. This CDR3 is built from 15 residues.

The CDR3 DNA follows: TGTGCCAGCAGTTATCCCGGGACAGGTGTCCACGAGCAGTACTTC. As protein: CASSYPGTGVHEQYF. The chain employs TRBV28 and TRBJ2-7; 8 bases line up with TRBD1. V was clipped by 4 bases and J by 5 bases; unmatched bases: 10. The germline V gene has CDR1 MDHEN and CDR2 SYDVKM. The CDR3 has 15 residues.

V gene TRBV11-1 combines with J gene TRBJ1-1; TRBD1 aligns across 8 bases. The CDR3 is 14 residues long. Germline-derived CDR1 and CDR2 are SGHAT and FQDESV (reference sequence). Trimming removed 3 bases from V and 7 bases from J; junction bases left unmatched: 7. CDR3 in amino acids: CASSLDRDYGEAFF. CDR3 DNA: TGTGCCAGCAGCTTGGACAGGGATTACGGTGAAGCTTTCTTT.

Here the CDR3 reads CASSRTGLAGNEQFF. The CDR3 nucleotides are TGTGCCAGCAGTCGTACGGGACTAGCGGGTAATGAGCAGTTCTTC. This chain uses TRBV7-8 with TRBJ2-1; TRBD2 matches 12 bases. Germline lookup yields CDR1 SGHVS and CDR2 FQNEAQ. This CDR3 contains 15 residues. J was trimmed by 7 bases and V by 6 bases; bases with no gene match: 7. Using reference TRBV7-8 and TRBJ2-1 for the parts outside the CDR3, the full variable domain is GAGVSQSPRYKVAKRGQDVALRCDPISGHVSLFWYQQALGQGPEFLTYFQNEAQLDKSGLPSDRFFAERPEGSVSTLKIQRTQQEDSAVYLCASSRTGLAGNEQFFGPGTRLTVL.

This clone appeared a single time. The chain couples TRBV5-1 to TRBJ2-7; D may be TRBD1 (6 bases). The CDR3 length is 13 residues. The germline CDR1 and CDR2 sequences are SGHRS and YFSETQ. V lost 7 bases and J 5 bases, leaving 16 bases between the germline ends. The CDR3 nucleotides are TGCGCCAGCTACAGGGAAACCACCGACGAGCAGTACTTC. Translated: CASYRETTDEQYF.

Note on this clone: The missing conserved phenylalanine or tryptophan at the end of this CDR3 makes a read error likely. Because the CDR3's place on the DNA is in doubt, the DNA is left out and the CDR3 is given as listed by TCRdb. The V and J genes are TRBV21-1 and TRBJ1-2. TRBV21-1 is shown as a pseudogene. The CDR3 totals 13 residues, both ends included. The CDR3 spells CASSKGAGREGCV.

The V call is TRBV14, the J call TRBJ2-3; 10 bases match TRBD2. CDR1 and CDR2 from the germline V gene are SGHDN and FVKESK. The CDR3 covers 17 residues. J gave up 4 bases and V 1 base, and 8 bases lay outside the gene matches. The CDR3 DNA reads as TGTGCCAGCAGCCAAGTCCCCAGCGGGAGGGCCGCAGATACGCAGTATTTT. Its translation is CASSQVPSGRAADTQYF.